This TCR beta chain comes out of a study of cytomegalovirus exposure and HLA in healthy donors. PCR was performed using 60 Vbeta and 13 Jbeta primers. Measured with immunoSEQ multiplex PCR; TCRdb has only the in-frame clones, and not every one. The data show about 140,000 clones, with 77% seen just once and 4.5% to 6% held by the top ten. The ends were cut back, 5 bases at V and 4 bases at J, with 18 bases in the middle. CDR3 length: 16 residues. Germline CDR1 and CDR2: SEHNR and FQNEAQ (reference sequence). The sample taken for sequencing was PBMCs. The chain recombines TRBV7-9 with TRBJ1-3, with D tentatively TRBD1 (5 bases). The TCR comes from a woman aged 50 to 60 in good health and CMV-seronegative. This CDR3 reads CASSLTDIQAGNTIYF. The CDR3 DNA is TGTGCCAGCAGCCTCACAGACATACAGGCCGGAAACACCATATATTTT.